This T cell receptor (beta chain) is from a study of T cell responses to AZD1222 COVID-19 vaccine (dated by TCRdb to the early 2020s). Background on the whole study: TCR sequencing was performed for more than 230 trial participants, of whom about 200 were given two doses of AZD1222 and approximately 25 were given two doses of MenACWY control vaccine. Trial participants were enrolled by age into subgroups of 18-55, 56-69 and 70-plus years, and about 150, 27 and 61 TCR-sequenced participants, respectively, were included in these subgroups. The research as a whole found: Participants were mostly white British and included more females than males, and it was suggested by the authors that clonal diversity may have been underestimated. Because no samples from the day 14 peak response were available, repertoires could be characterized only after the peak T cell response. A significant rise in spike-specific TCR breadth and depth was observed after two AZD1222 doses relative to day 0 and relative to MenACWY recipients. The whole spike protein was spanned by vaccine-associated CD4 TCRs, and dominant responses were seen in regions 160-218 and 743-854. The 56-69-year group was small, and its depth increase did not reach significance, likely because of low power. Conclusions about previously exposed vaccinees were limited because only six AZD1222 recipients were SARS-CoV-2 seropositive at baseline. Nearly half of unique spike-specific TCRs reportedly recognized epitopes outside regions mutated in the B.1.351 and B.1.1.7 variants.

The CDR3 regions of human TCRbeta chains were subjected to immunosequencing. In the authors' own workflow: Repertoire TCRs were matched against a reference library of SARS-CoV-2-specific TCRs generated with the MIRA antigen-specificity platform. Breadth was defined as the fraction of unique TCRs that were SARS-CoV-2-associated, and depth was defined as the fraction of total T cells that were SARS-CoV-2-associated. Using the MIRA data, each spike-specific TCR was assigned both to the spike region to which the TCR was reactive and to a CD4 or CD8 class. Log10-transformed breadth and depth values were compared by one-way ANOVA with Sidak's multiple comparisons tests. TCRdb obtained this table from immuneACCESS and retained in-frame rearrangements with V and J assigned. These tables miss some clones; where compared with another copy, unresolved V genes account for less than half of the shortfall, and the remainder is unexplained. Clonal size and the V and J genes are those of that table, whereas D and trimming came from the DNA. The sample records about 84,000 clones, approximately 86% of which are singletons. Around 5.9% of the sample is held by the ten biggest clonotypes.

The sample's time point label, in plain terms: about 28 days (+/-7) after the second vaccine dose. AZD1222 recipients with second doses at about 4 weeks or about 12 weeks were pooled, because spike-specific TCR depth and breadth did not differ between schedules. Vaccinee samples were obtained from the UK trials COV001 and COV002, which included a single-blind randomized controlled phase 2/3 trial of AZD1222 (ChAdOx1 nCoV-19) in healthy adults. For TCRbeta chain sequencing, PBMC samples from trial participants were taken at day 0 and at day 28 after the second dose. For this chain, trimming is 4 bases at the V end and 3 bases at the J end, and the number of junction bases without a gene match is 2. The CDR3 has 15 amino acids, counting the end cysteine and phenylalanine. Only the CDR3 region is kept as DNA, spanning 45 bases read in frame from base 1. The germline V gene gives CDR1 as SNHLY and CDR2 as FYNNEI.

This clone was detected only once. Its antigen has not been determined. Nothing much larger sits one base from this clone, and base qualities are not available. The V and J genes are TRBV2 and TRBJ2-7; 14 central bases correspond to TRBD2. Sequenced here: peripheral blood, sampled 28 days after the second AZD1222 dose. This TCR derives from an adult who received the AZD1222 COVID-19 vaccine. This receptor has the CDR3 CASSVGTSGGYEQYF. The DNA sequence is given as TGTGCCAGCAGTGTCGGGACTAGCGGGGGCTACGAGCAGTACTTC.